This passage covers 24 T cell receptor beta chains from one sample sequenced in a study of blood T cell repertoires in COVID-19. The method was immunoSEQ multiplex PCR; TCRdb's version includes in-frame clones alone and lacks a portion of them. This sample has some 140,000 clones, with about 90% found just once. The sample consisted of peripheral blood. The receptors come from a man in his fifties or sixties with acute or convalescent COVID-19.

The chain recombines TRBV24-1 with TRBJ2-3; 12 bases align to TRBD2. The CDR3 covers 17 residues. Trimming removed 2 bases from V and 2 bases from J; junction bases left unmatched: 4. Germline values: CDR1 KGHDR, CDR2 SFDVKD. The DNA for the CDR3 is TGTGCCACCAGTGATTCTGGACTAGCGGGGTCCACAGATACGCAGTATTTT. It codes for CATSDSGLAGSTDTQYF.

The chain combines TRBV14 with TRBJ2-5, with 7 bases fitting TRBD2. The CDR3 loop spans 14 amino acids. Germline trimming cut 4 bases from V and 5 bases from J; bases unmatched to any gene: 7. The germline V gene encodes CDR1 SGHDN and CDR2 FVKESK. CDR3 amino acids: CASSPYGEGETQYF. The CDR3 DNA reads TGTGCCAGCAGCCCCTACGGGGAGGGGGAGACCCAGTACTTC.

This sequence joins TRBV6-1 and TRBJ1-5; D may be TRBD1 (6 bases). V lost 5 bases and J lost 2, with 13 bases in between. Germline V gene sequence: CDR1 MNHNS, CDR2 SASEGT. This CDR3 contains 15 residues. The DNA of the CDR3 is TGTGCCAGCAGTCAGGGGTCACGTGGCAATCAGCCCCAGCATTTT. Translated, it gives CASSQGSRGNQPQHF.

CDR3 in DNA: TGTGCCAGCAGCTCCTCTAGCGGTAATGAGCAGTTCTTC. Translation gives CASSSSSGNEQFF. The chain employs TRBV11-2 and TRBJ2-1; the match to TRBD2 covers 7 bases. The CDR3 has 13 residues. Germline assignment: CDR1 SGHAT and CDR2 FQNNGV. Unmatched junction bases numbered 4, after V lost 4 bases and J lost 7 bases.

The J gene is TRBJ1-1, the V gene TRBV14, with TRBD1 identical over 7 bases. Germline V gene data show CDR1 as SGHDN and CDR2 as FVKESK. Trimming took 4 bases from V and 6 from J; bases not matched to a gene: 5. The CDR3 is 13 residues long. The CDR3 protein is CASSLTGAPEAFF. CDR3 bases: TGTGCCAGCAGCCTTACAGGGGCGCCTGAAGCTTTCTTT.

The chain couples TRBV7-9 to TRBJ1-6; D may be TRBD1 (6 bases). V lost 5 bases to trimming and J lost 8 bases, with 19 bases between them. The CDR3 is 16 residues long. CDR1 is SEHNR and CDR2 is FQNEAQ in the germline V gene (reference sequence). CDR3 sequence: CASSPGAGWGHSPLHF. The CDR3 nucleotides are TGTGCCAGCAGCCCAGGGGCTGGGTGGGGTCATTCACCCCTCCACTTT.

This chain connects TRBV11-3 to TRBJ2-2, with 8 nucleotides matching TRBD1. CDR3 length: 16 residues. Losses at the gene ends were 5 bases for V and 0 bases for J; bases not matched to a gene: 5. Per germline, CDR1 SGHNT and CDR2 YENEEA. This chain's CDR3 is CASSLQTGANTGELFF. The DNA of the CDR3 is TGTGCCAGCAGCCTACAGACAGGGGCGAACACCGGGGAGCTGTTTTTT.

This clone is a singleton in its sample. V is TRBV6-5 and J is TRBJ2-6; the match to TRBD2 covers 7 bases. Germline V gene sequence: CDR1 MNHEY, CDR2 SVGAGI. The CDR3 is 15 residues long. J was trimmed by 1 base and V by 7 bases; bases with no gene match: 4. The CDR3 here is CASISGGSGANVLTF. The CDR3, as DNA: TGTGCCAGCATTTCGGGAGGTTCTGGGGCCAACGTCCTGACTTTC.

The rearrangement links TRBV19 to TRBJ2-2; 7 nucleotides match TRBD1. The CDR3 covers 14 residues. Trimming removed 10 bases from V and 7 bases from J; junction bases left unmatched: 12. The germline gives CDR1 LNHDA, CDR2 SQIVND (reference sequence). The CDR3 region has the DNA TGTGCCACCGGAGACAGGGAGTCGCACGGGGAGCTGTTTTTT. It translates to CATGDRESHGELFF. Together with reference TRBV19 and TRBJ2-2, the CDR3 gives the full variable domain: DGGITQSPKYLFRKEGQNVTLSCEQNLNHDAMYWYRQDPGQGLRLIYYSQIVNDFQKGDIAEGYSVSREKKESFPLTVTSAQKNPTAFYLCATGDRESHGELFFGEGSRLTVL.

V usage is TRBV14 and J usage is TRBJ2-1, with D tentatively TRBD2 (6 bases). CDR3 length: 14 amino acids. Germline lookup yields CDR1 SGHDN and CDR2 FVKESK. The ends were cut back, 1 base at V and 2 bases at J, with 6 bases in the middle. CDR3 sequence: CASSQASAYNEQFF. CDR3 coding DNA: TGTGCCAGCAGCCAAGCTAGCGCCTACAATGAGCAGTTCTTC.

The gene calls are TRBV19 and TRBJ1-3; 8 bases map to TRBD1. V lost 5 bases to trimming and J lost 4 bases; unmatched junction nucleotides: 7. CDR1 is LNHDA, CDR2 SQIVND, per germline (reference sequence). This CDR3 spans 15 amino acids. The CDR3 DNA is TGTGCCAGTAGTGCAAGGACAGGGTTCGGAAACACCATATATTTT. As protein: CASSARTGFGNTIYF.

The chain combines TRBV12-5 with TRBJ2-2, with D tentatively TRBD2 (5 bases). Germline values: CDR1 LGHNT, CDR2 FRNRAP. V shed 4 bases and J shed 5 bases, with 14 bases lying between them. CDR3 size: 15 residues. CDR3 sequence (DNA): TGTGCTAGTGGTTGGGTGGGAGAGGATACCGGGGAGCTGTTTTTT. It yields the protein CASGWVGEDTGELFF.

The chain uses TRBV5-1 and TRBJ2-1; D perhaps matches TRBD1 (5 bases). Trimming removed 4 bases at V and 2 bases at J, with 10 bases between. The germline V gene encodes CDR1 SGHRS and CDR2 YFSETQ. The CDR3 loop spans 14 amino acids. Here the CDR3 reads CASSLKTAYNEQFF. CDR3 DNA sequence: TGCGCCAGCAGCCTAAAGACAGCCTACAATGAGCAGTTCTTC.

The CDR3 reads CASSLVAGGQYEQYF. Written as DNA, the CDR3 is TGTGCCAGCAGCTTAGTAGCGGGAGGGCAGTACGAGCAGTACTTC. V usage is TRBV11-2 and J usage is TRBJ2-7; 11 nucleotides align to TRBD2. The CDR3 is 15 residues long. J was trimmed by 4 bases and V by 1 base; bases with no gene match: 3. Per germline, CDR1 SGHAT and CDR2 FQNNGV. The full variable domain, completed using reference TRBV11-2 and TRBJ2-7, is EAGVAQSPRYKIIEKRQSVAFWCNPISGHATLYWYQQILGQGPKLLIQFQNNGVVDDSQLPKDRFSAERLKGVDSTLKIQPAKLEDSAVYLCASSLVAGGQYEQYFGPGTRLTVT.

J is TRBJ2-7 and V is TRBV6-5, with D possibly matching TRBD2 (6 bases). Trimming cost V 8 bases and J 0 bases, with 11 bases left between them. CDR1 MNHEY and CDR2 SVGAGI come from the germline V gene. CDR3 length: 13 amino acids. The CDR3: CASRDSSSYEQYF. CDR3 nucleotide sequence: TGTGCCAGCCGGGACTCAAGCTCCTACGAGCAGTACTTC.

This chain uses TRBV3-1 (or the pseudogene TRBV3-2) with TRBJ1-3; TRBD1 matches at 12 bases. Unmatched junction bases numbered 7, after V lost 2 bases and J lost 2 bases. Germline values: CDR1 LGHDT, CDR2 YNNKEL (reference sequence). The CDR3 covers 18 residues. The CDR3: CASSQTGQGAVTGNTIYF. In nucleotides, the CDR3 is TGTGCCAGCAGCCAAACGGGACAGGGGGCAGTGACTGGAAACACCATATATTTT.

The V call is TRBV6-4, the J call TRBJ2-1; D remains ambiguous. The ends were cut back, 0 bases at V and 10 bases at J, with 13 bases in the middle. Germline assignment: CDR1 MRHNA and CDR2 SNTAGT. CDR3 length equals 14 residues. Here the CDR3 DNA reads TGTGCCAGCAGTGACTCGCGATTACGCGGCGAGCAGTTCTTC. It specifies CASSDSRLRGEQFF.

The rearrangement uses TRBV7-9 and TRBJ1-1; TRBD1 is a possible D gene (5 bases). There are 14 residues in the CDR3. CDR1 is SEHNR, CDR2 FQNEAQ, per germline (reference sequence). V dropped 6 bases and J dropped 7 bases, with 18 bases sitting between them. The CDR3 here is CASSFRGVPLEAFF. The CDR3 nucleotides read TGTGCCAGCAGTTTCCGGGGGGTACCCCTTGAAGCTTTCTTT.

V gene TRBV11-2 combines with J gene TRBJ1-3, with TRBD1 matching 7 bases. J was trimmed by 3 bases and V by 5 bases; bases with no gene match: 7. The CDR3 runs 15 residues. Germline V CDR1 and CDR2: SGHAT, FQNNGV. CDR3 sequence (DNA): TGTGCCAGCAGCGACGGACAGGCTAATGGAAACACCATATATTTT. Translated: CASSDGQANGNTIYF.

This chain uses TRBV19 with TRBJ2-2; 7 bases match TRBD1. This CDR3 has 16 amino acids. V gave up 8 bases and J gave up 0 bases; unmatched junction bases: 9. CDR1 and CDR2 from the germline V gene are LNHDA and SQIVND (reference sequence). This chain's CDR3 is CASRRGDSANTGELFF. The CDR3 coding sequence is TGTGCCAGTCGAAGAGGGGACAGCGCGAACACCGGGGAGCTGTTTTTT.

This clone was counted only a few times. The rearrangement links TRBV7-2 to TRBJ2-5; the match to TRBD1 covers 10 bases. The CDR3 totals 17 residues. Germline-derived CDR1 and CDR2 are SGHTA and FQGNSA. Trimming removed 5 bases from V and 7 bases from J; junction bases left unmatched: 16. The CDR3 DNA reads as TGTGCCAGCAGCCCGAGGAGGGGACAGGGGCAGTCGGGGACCCAGTACTTC. Amino acid sequence: CASSPRRGQGQSGTQYF.

The chain links TRBV6-1 to TRBJ1-5, with a weak D call TRBD1 (6 bases). The germline CDR1 and CDR2 sequences are MNHNS and SASEGT. The CDR3 totals 12 residues. V was trimmed by 7 bases and J by 7 bases, leaving 11 bases between them. CDR3 nucleotides: TGTGCCAGCATGCAGGGGAACCAGCCCCAGCATTTT. Translating it yields CASMQGNQPQHF.

The rearrangement uses TRBV2 and TRBJ1-1; the D gene is possibly TRBD1 (6 bases). Trimming pared 6 bases from V and 1 base from J, leaving 9 bases between. The V gene's germline CDR1 is SNHLY and CDR2 FYNNEI. The CDR3 length is 13 residues. CDR3 sequence (DNA): TGTGCCAGCAGGTCACAGGGGAACACTGAAGCTTTCTTT. It specifies CASRSQGNTEAFF.

On this clone: Different DNA sequences within this sample yield the same CDR3. The CDR3 coding sequence is TGTGCCAGCAGTTTCGGGGGAAACACTGAAGCTTTCTTT. It translates to CASSFGGNTEAFF. V usage is TRBV12-3 or TRBV12-4 and J usage is TRBJ1-1; weak D call: TRBD1 (5 bases). The V gene lost 3 bases and the J gene lost 2 bases, with 7 bases spanning the gap. The CDR3 runs 13 residues.